This T cell receptor (beta chain) is drawn from a study of CD8 T cells in Susac syndrome. The recently defined diagnostic criteria for definite or probable disease were met by the Susac syndrome patients. General study points: The CD4+ T cell repertoires of Susac syndrome were found to show no clonal expansion.

Random hexamers were used to reverse transcribe the RNA input (roughly 0.5 to 1 ug). A single record per CDR3 protein comes from TCRdb applying MiXCR to the immunoSEQ multiplex PCR reads. The top ten hold roughly 0.087% of the sample, which has under 200,000 distinct CDR3 sequences, 90% to 95% seen once. Trimming stripped 4 bases from V and 7 bases from J, with 11 bases between. Germline-derived CDR1 and CDR2 are SQVTM and ANQGSEA. This CDR3 is 13 amino acids long. In the case of this clonotype: Antigen unknown.

The sequenced material came from CD4+ T cells from PBMCs. The chain uses TRBV29-1 and TRBJ1-6; D remains unclear. The sequence was collected from a human donor with Susac syndrome. This CDR3 reads CSVAEDGNSPLHF. The CDR3 nucleotides are TGCAGCGTTGCCGAGGATGGGAATTCACCCCTCCACTTT.